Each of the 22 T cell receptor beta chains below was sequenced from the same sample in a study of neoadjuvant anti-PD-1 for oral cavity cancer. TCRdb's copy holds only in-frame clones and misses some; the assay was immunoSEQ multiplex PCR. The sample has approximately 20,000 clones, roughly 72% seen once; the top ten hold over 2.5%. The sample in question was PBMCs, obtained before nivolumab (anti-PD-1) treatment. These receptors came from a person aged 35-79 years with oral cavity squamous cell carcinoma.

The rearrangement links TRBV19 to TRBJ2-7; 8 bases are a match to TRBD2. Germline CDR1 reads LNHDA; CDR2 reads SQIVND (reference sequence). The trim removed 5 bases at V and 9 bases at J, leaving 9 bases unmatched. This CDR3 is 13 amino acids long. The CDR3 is CASSDSEGLGQYF. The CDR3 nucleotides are TGTGCCAGTAGTGACAGCGAGGGACTAGGGCAGTACTTC.

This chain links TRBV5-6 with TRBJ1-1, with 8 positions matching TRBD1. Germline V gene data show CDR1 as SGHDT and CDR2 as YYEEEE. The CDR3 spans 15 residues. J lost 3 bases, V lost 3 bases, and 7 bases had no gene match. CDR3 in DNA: TGTGCCAGCAGCTCCCCGGGCAGGGGGCACACTGAAGCTTTCTTT. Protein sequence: CASSSPGRGHTEAFF.

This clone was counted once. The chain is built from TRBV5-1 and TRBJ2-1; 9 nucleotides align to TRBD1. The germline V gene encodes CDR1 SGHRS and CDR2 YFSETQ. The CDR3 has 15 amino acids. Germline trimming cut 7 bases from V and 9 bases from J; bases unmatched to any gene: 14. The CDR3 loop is CASALGGQGRGEQFF. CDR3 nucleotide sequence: TGCGCCAGCGCTTTAGGGGGACAGGGTCGAGGTGAGCAGTTCTTC.

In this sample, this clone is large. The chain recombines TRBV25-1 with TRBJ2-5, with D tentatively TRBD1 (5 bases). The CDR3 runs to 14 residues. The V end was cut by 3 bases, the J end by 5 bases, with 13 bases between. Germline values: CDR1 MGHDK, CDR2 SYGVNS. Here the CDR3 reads CASSDRGHRETQYF. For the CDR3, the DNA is TGTGCCAGCAGTGATCGAGGACACCGGGAGACCCAGTACTTC.

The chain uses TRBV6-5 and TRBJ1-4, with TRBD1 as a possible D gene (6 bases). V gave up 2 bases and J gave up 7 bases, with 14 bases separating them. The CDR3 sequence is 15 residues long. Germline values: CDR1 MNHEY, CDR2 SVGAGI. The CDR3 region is CASSYGGGGGEKLFF. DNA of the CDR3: TGTGCCAGCAGTTACGGCGGGGGAGGGGGTGAAAAACTGTTTTTT.

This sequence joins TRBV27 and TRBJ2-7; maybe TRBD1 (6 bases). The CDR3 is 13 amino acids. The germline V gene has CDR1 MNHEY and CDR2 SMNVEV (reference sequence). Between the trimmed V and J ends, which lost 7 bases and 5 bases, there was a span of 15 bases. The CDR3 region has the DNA TGTGCCAGCACCCCCGAGGACAGAAACGAGCAGTACTTC. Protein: CASTPEDRNEQYF.

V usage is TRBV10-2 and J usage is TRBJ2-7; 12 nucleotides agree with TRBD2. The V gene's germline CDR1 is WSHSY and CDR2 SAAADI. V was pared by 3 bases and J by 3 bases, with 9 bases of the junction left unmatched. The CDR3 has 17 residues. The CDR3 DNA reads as TGCGCCAGCAGTGACCCCGCCAGGACTAGCGGGAACTACGAGCAGTACTTC. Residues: CASSDPARTSGNYEQYF.

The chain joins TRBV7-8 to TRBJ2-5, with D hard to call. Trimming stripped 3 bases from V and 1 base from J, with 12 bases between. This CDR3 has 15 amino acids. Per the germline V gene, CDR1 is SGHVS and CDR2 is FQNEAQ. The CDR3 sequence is CASSFLPGSQETQYF. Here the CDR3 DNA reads TGTGCCAGCAGCTTCTTGCCCGGGTCCCAAGAGACCCAGTACTTC.

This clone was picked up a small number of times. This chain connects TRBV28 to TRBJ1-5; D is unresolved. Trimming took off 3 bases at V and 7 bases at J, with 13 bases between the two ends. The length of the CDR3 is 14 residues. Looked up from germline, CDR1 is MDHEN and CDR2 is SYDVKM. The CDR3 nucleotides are TGTGCCAGCAGTTTTGGGCAGGCGAGGCAGCCCCAGCATTTT. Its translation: CASSFGQARQPQHF.

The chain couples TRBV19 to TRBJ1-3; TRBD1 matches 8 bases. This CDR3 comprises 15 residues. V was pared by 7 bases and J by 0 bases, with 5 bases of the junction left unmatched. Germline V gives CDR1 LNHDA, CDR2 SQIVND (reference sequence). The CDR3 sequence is CASTTDRVSGNTIYF. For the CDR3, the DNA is TGTGCCAGTACTACGGACAGGGTCTCTGGAAACACCATATATTTT.

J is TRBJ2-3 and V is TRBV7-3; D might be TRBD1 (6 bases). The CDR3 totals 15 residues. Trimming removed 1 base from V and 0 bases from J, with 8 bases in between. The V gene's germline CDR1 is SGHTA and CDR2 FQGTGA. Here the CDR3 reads CASSLMGASTDTQYF. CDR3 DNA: TGTGCCAGCAGCTTAATGGGGGCTAGCACAGATACGCAGTATTTT.

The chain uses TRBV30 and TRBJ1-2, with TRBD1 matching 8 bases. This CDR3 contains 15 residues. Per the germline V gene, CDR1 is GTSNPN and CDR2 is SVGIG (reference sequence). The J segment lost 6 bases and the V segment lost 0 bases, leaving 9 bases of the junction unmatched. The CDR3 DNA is TGTGCCTGGAGTGTATGGGCCCAGGGGGCAGATGGCTACACCTTC. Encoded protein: CAWSVWAQGADGYTF.

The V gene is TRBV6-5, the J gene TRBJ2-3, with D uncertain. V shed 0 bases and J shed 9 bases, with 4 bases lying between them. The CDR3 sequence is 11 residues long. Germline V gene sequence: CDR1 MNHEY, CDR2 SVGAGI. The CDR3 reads CASSYSSTQYF. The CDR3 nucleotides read TGTGCCAGCAGTTACTCATCGACGCAGTATTTT.

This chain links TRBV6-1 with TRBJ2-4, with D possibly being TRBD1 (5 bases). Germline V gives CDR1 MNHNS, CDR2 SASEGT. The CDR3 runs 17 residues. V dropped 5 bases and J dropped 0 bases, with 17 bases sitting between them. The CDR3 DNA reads TGTGCCAGCAGTAAAGGGTTGACAGCCCTAGCCAAAAACATTCAGTACTTC. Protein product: CASSKGLTALAKNIQYF.

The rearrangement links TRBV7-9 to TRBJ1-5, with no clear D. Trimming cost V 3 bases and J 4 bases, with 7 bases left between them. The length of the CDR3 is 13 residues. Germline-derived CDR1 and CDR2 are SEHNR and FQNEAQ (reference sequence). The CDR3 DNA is TGTGCCAGCAGCTTGTGGGAGAATCAGCCCCAGCATTTT. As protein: CASSLWENQPQHF.

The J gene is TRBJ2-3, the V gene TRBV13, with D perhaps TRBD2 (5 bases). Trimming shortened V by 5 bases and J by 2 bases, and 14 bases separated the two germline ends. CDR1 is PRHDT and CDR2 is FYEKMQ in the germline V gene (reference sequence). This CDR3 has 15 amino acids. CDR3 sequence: CASSPRGRSTDTQYF. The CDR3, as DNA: TGTGCCAGCAGCCCCCGCGGGCGGTCCACAGATACGCAGTATTTT.

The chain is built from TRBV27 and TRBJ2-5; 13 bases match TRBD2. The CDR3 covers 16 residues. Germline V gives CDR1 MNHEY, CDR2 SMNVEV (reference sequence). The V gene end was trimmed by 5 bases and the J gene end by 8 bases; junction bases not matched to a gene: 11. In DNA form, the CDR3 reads TGTGCCAGCAGTCCGCGGACTAGCGGGGGAAGGGCTACCCAGTACTTC. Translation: CASSPRTSGGRATQYF.

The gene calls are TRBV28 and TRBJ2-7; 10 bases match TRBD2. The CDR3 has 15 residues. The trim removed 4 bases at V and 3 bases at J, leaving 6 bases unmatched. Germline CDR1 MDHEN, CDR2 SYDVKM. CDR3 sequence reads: CASSSSAGGDYEQYF. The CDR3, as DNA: TGTGCCAGCAGTTCCTCAGCGGGAGGGGACTACGAGCAGTACTTC.

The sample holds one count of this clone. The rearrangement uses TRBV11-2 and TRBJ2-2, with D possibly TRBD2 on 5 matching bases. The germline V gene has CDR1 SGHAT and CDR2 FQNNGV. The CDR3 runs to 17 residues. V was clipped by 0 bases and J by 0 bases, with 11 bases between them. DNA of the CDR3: TGTGCCAGCAGCTTAGAGTTTTCCGGGGCGAACACCGGGGAGCTGTTTTTT. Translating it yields CASSLEFSGANTGELFF.

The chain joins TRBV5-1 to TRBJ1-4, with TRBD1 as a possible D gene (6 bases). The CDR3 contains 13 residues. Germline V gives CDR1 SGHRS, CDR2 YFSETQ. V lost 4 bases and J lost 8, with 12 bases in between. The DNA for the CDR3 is TGCGCCAGCAGCGGGGGGCTCGGGGAAAAACTGTTTTTT. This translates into CASSGGLGEKLFF.

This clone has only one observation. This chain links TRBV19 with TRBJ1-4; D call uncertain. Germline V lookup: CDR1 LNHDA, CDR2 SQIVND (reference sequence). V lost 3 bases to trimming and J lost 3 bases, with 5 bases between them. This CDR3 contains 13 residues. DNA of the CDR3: TGTGCCAGTAGTATGGGGTCTAATGAAAAACTGTTTTTT. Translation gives CASSMGSNEKLFF.

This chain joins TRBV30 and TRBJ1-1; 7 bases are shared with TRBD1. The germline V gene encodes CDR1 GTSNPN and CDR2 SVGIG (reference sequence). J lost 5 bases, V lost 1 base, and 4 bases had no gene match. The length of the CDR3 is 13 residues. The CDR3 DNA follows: TGTGCCTGGAGTGACCAGGGGGGGACTGAAGCTTTCTTT. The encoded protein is CAWSDQGGTEAFF. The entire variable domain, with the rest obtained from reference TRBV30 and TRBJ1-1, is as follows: SQTIHQWPATLVQPVGSPLSLECTVEGTSNPNLYWYRQAAGRGLQLLFYSVGIGQISSEVPQNLSASRPQDRQFILSSKKLLLSDSGFYLCAWSDQGGTEAFFGQGTRLTVV.